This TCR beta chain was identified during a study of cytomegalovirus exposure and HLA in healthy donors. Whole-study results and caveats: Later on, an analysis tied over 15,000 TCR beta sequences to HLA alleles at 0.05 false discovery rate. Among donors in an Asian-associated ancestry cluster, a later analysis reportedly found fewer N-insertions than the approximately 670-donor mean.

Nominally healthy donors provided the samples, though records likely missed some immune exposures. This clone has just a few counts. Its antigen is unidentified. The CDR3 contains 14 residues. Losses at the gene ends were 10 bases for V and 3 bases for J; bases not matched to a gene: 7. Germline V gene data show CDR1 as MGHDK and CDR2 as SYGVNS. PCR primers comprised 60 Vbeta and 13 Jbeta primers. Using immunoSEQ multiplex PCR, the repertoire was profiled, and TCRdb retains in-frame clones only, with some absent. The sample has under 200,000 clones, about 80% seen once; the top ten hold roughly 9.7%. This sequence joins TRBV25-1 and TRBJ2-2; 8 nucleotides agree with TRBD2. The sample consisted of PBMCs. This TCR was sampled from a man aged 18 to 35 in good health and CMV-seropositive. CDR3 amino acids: CATQSGGYTGELFF. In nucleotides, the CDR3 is TGTGCCACCCAGAGCGGGGGTTACACCGGGGAGCTGTTTTTT. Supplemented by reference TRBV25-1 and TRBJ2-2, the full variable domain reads EADIYQTPRYLVIGTGKKITLECSQTMGHDKMYWYQQDPGMELHLIHYSYGVNSTEKGDLSSESTVSRIRTEHFPLTLESARPSHTSQYLCATQSGGYTGELFFGEGSRLTVL.